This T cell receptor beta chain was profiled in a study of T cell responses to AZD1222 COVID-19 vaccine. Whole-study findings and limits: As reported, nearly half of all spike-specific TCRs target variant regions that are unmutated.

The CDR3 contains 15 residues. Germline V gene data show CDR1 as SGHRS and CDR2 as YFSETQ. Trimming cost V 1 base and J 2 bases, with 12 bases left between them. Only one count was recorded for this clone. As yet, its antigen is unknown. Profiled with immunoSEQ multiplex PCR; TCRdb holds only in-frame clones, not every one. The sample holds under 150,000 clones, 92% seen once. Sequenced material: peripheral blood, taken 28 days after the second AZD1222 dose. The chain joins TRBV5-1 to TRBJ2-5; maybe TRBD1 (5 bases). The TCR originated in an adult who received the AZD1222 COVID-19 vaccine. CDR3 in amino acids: CASSLLTAVQETQYF. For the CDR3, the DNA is TGCGCCAGCAGCTTGCTGACAGCCGTGCAAGAGACCCAGTACTTC.